This T cell receptor beta chain was profiled in a study of T-cell reconstitution after alpha-beta-depleted transplantation in children. Study-level results: Most T-cell counts and diversity one year after the transplant came from T cells that were newly produced.

Preparation of the TCRbeta library was carried out with unique molecular identifiers. TCRdb analysed the PCR reads with MiXCR anew, one entry per CDR3 protein. The sample shows 580,000 or so distinct CDR3 sequences, around 23% of them seen only once. Regarding this clonotype: Its antigen is as yet unknown.

The TCR sequence derives from a boy younger than two who had a stem cell transplant for acute myeloid leukemia, so the T cells may come from the graft donor. The sample consisted of PBMCs, mostly from graft donor cells, taken 360 days after TCRalphabeta/CD19-depleted stem cell transplant.

This CDR3 is CASSLVGAKNIQYF. CDR3 coding DNA: TGTGCCAGCAGCTTGGTGGGAGCCAAAAACATTCAGTACTTC. This chain connects TRBV7-2 to TRBJ2-4; D remains ambiguous. The CDR3 spans 14 residues. Trimming shortened V by 3 bases and J by 0 bases, and 6 bases separated the two germline ends. CDR1 is SGHTA, CDR2 FQGNSA, per germline.